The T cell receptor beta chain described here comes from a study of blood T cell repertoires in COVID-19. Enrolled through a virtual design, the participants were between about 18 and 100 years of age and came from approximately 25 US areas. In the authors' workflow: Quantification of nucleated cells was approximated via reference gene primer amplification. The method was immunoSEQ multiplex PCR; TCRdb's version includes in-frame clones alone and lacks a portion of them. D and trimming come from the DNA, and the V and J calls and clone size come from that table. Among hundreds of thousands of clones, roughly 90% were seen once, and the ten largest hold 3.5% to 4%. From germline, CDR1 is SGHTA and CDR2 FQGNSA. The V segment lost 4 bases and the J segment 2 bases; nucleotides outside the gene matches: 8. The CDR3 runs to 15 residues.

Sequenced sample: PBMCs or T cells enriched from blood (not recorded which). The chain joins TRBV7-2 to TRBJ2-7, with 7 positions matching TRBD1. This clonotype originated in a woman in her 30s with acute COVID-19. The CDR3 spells CASSSDGTAAYEQYF. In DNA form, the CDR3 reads TGTGCCAGCAGCTCAGACGGGACAGCCGCCTACGAGCAGTACTTC.